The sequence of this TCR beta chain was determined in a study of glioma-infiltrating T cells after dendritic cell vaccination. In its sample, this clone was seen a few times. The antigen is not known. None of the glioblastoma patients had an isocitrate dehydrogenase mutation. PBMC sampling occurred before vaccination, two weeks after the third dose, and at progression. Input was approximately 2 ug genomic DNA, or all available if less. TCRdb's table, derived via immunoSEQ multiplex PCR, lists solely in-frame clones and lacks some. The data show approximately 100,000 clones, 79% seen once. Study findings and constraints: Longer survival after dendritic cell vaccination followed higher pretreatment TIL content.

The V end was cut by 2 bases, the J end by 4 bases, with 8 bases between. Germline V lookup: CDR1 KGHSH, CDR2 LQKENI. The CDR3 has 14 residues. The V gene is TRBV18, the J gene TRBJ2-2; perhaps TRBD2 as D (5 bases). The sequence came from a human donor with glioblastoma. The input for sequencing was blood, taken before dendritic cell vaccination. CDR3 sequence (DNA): TGTGCCAGCTCACCAAAGGACTCCACCGGGGAGCTGTTTTTT. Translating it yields CASSPKDSTGELFF.